Here is one T cell receptor (beta chain) with its context. Germline V lookup: CDR1 MNHEY, CDR2 SMNVEV (reference sequence). V was clipped by 5 bases and J by 0 bases; unmatched bases: 13. CDR3 length equals 18 residues. Assay: immunoSEQ multiplex PCR; the TCRdb copy retains only in-frame clones and omits some. The sample includes around 200,000 clones, less than 90% of them seen just once. This sample was included in a study of blood T cell repertoires in COVID-19. In the study overall: In each case, the material was cDNA or gDNA derived from T cells, B-cell-depleted T cells, or PBMCs.

The sequence was collected from a man younger than 45 with acute or convalescent COVID-19. The gene calls are TRBV27 and TRBJ1-1, with TRBD1 matching over 9 bases. Material for sequencing was peripheral blood. This chain's CDR3 is CASSPLWGTGNLNTEAFF. The CDR3 DNA is TGTGCCAGCAGTCCCCTCTGGGGGACAGGGAATTTGAACACTGAAGCTTTCTTT.